The 18 T cell receptor beta chains below all came from one sample that was sequenced in a study of monozygotic twins with inflammatory bowel disease. TCRdb re-called the 5' RACE reads and gives one entry per CDR3 protein, without DNA. The sample is made up of some 330,000 distinct CDR3 sequences, and the top ten hold 5.6% of it. Sequences were obtained from blood. The receptors here all came from a human donor with ulcerative colitis or Crohn's disease, or a healthy co-twin of an affected twin (not recorded which).

V is TRBV12-3 or TRBV12-4 and J is TRBJ1-3. The CDR3 spans 15 residues. CDR3 amino acids: CASSFFSAAGNTIYF.

The gene calls are TRBV24-1 and TRBJ2-1; TCRdb's D call, TRBD1, is unchecked because there is no DNA. CDR3 length: 16 amino acids. The germline gives CDR1 KGHDR, CDR2 SFDVKD. The CDR3 loop reads CATSDRTGGSYNEQFF.

This CDR3 reads CASSQRVSFFEQYF. J is TRBJ2-7 and V is TRBV4-3; TCRdb selects TRBD1, and the lack of DNA leaves this call unchecked. CDR1 and CDR2 (germline): LGHNA, YSLEER. The CDR3 is made up of 14 amino acids.

The gene calls are TRBV5-1 and TRBJ1-2; TCRdb reports TRBD1, a call that lacks DNA to check it against. This CDR3 contains 13 residues. Germline V lookup: CDR1 SGHRS, CDR2 YFSETQ. CDR3 in amino acids: CASNPGTNYGYTF.

The chain combines TRBV27 with TRBJ1-2. CDR1 is MNHEY, CDR2 SMNVEV, per germline (reference sequence). This CDR3 has 15 amino acids. The CDR3: CASSSLGRKAYGYTF.

The chain has TRBV5-1 and TRBJ2-3; TCRdb outputs TRBD2, but without DNA this stays unchecked. The germline V gene has CDR1 SGHRS and CDR2 YFSETQ. The CDR3 covers 18 residues. This CDR3 is CASSTTGTSGSLLVSQYF.

This chain connects TRBV20-1 to TRBJ2-3; the TCRdb D gene call, TRBD2, has no DNA to confirm it. Per the germline V gene, CDR1 is DFQATT and CDR2 is SNEGSKA (reference sequence). This CDR3 spans 14 amino acids. CDR3: CSARPGTTSDTQYF.

The chain combines TRBV11-3 with TRBJ2-1; TCRdb selects TRBD1, and the lack of DNA leaves this call unchecked. Germline CDR1 and CDR2: SGHNT and YENEEA. CDR3 length equals 12 residues. The CDR3 region is CASGETGDEQFF.

The chain joins TRBV27 to TRBJ2-1; the D call from TCRdb, TRBD1, cannot be confirmed without DNA. From germline, CDR1 is MNHEY and CDR2 SMNVEV (reference sequence). This CDR3 has 13 residues. The chain's CDR3 is CASSFQGNNEQFF.

The gene calls are TRBV12-3 or TRBV12-4 and TRBJ2-5; TCRdb returns TRBD1, unconfirmable since there is no DNA. There are 12 residues in the CDR3. The CDR3 loop reads CASSGGIETQYF.

This chain uses TRBV12-3 or TRBV12-4 with TRBJ2-7. The CDR3 runs 13 residues. CDR3: CASSLPDLHEQYF.

This chain joins TRBV28 and TRBJ1-2; TCRdb calls TRBD1, which cannot be checked without DNA. Germline V CDR1 and CDR2: MDHEN, SYDVKM. There are 13 residues in the CDR3. CDR3 sequence reads: CASHRTGQYGYTF.

The chain carries TRBV4-2 and TRBJ2-2; TCRdb lists TRBD1, though no DNA is available to test this call. This CDR3 is 12 amino acids long. Germline V gives CDR1 LGHNA, CDR2 YNFKEQ. The CDR3 loop is CASSPGAGELFF.

J is TRBJ2-7 and V is TRBV24-1. Per the germline V gene, CDR1 is KGHDR and CDR2 is SFDVKD. CDR3 length: 12 residues. The CDR3 is CATSYRGDEQYF.

The gene calls are TRBV6-5 and TRBJ2-1; TCRdb gives TRBD1 as the D gene, but with no DNA this cannot be confirmed. CDR1 and CDR2 from the germline V gene are MNHEY and SVGAGI. This CDR3 has 13 residues. The CDR3 here is CASGQGLSHEQFF.

The rearrangement uses TRBV5-1 and TRBJ2-7. Germline CDR1 reads SGHRS; CDR2 reads YFSETQ. CDR3 length: 14 amino acids. The CDR3 spells CASSSWTDSYEQYF.

The chain couples TRBV10-3 to TRBJ2-2. The CDR3 sequence is 13 residues long. Germline lookup yields CDR1 ENHRY and CDR2 SYGVKD. CDR3: CAISVRDTGELFF.

The J gene is TRBJ2-3, the V gene TRBV7-9; checking the TCRdb D call of TRBD2 is not possible without DNA. Germline loops: CDR1 SEHNR, CDR2 FQNEAQ (reference sequence). The CDR3 runs to 16 residues. The CDR3 is CASSYSGRAPTDTQYF.